These 21 T cell receptor beta chains came from one sample sequenced in a study of blood T cell repertoires in COVID-19. Measured with immunoSEQ multiplex PCR; TCRdb has only the in-frame clones, and not every one. The sample lists about 100,000 clones; about 85% were seen once. The sample was peripheral blood. These receptors were taken from a man aged 50-60 years with active or convalescent COVID-19.

This clone was seen a single time. CDR3 sequence (DNA): TGTGCCAGCACCACATCGGGGGGGAACACTGAAGCTTTCTTT. As protein: CASTTSGGNTEAFF. The chain has TRBV11-3 and TRBJ1-1; weak D call: TRBD1 (5 bases). V dropped 7 bases and J dropped 1 base, with 13 bases sitting between them. Germline CDR1 reads SGHNT; CDR2 reads YENEEA. The CDR3 runs to 14 residues.

The gene calls are TRBV6-5 and TRBJ2-1; tentative D call: TRBD2 (5 bases). This CDR3 contains 14 residues. Germline assignment: CDR1 MNHEY and CDR2 SVGAGI. The V end was cut by 7 bases, the J end by 5 bases, with 15 bases between. CDR3 in DNA: TGTGCCAGCACATTATCCCCGGGGAACAATGAGCAGTTCTTC. It specifies CASTLSPGNNEQFF.

The chain employs TRBV24-1 and TRBJ2-1; 14 bases map to TRBD2. The V segment lost 2 bases and the J segment 8 bases; nucleotides outside the gene matches: 16. The CDR3 totals 20 residues. Germline loops: CDR1 KGHDR, CDR2 SFDVKD. This chain's CDR3 is CATSDSPGGLAGGFGDEQFF. The CDR3, as DNA: TGTGCCACCAGTGATTCTCCCGGAGGACTAGCGGGAGGCTTTGGTGATGAGCAGTTCTTC.

This clone was detected only once. V usage is TRBV28 and J usage is TRBJ2-5; TRBD2 might be the D (7 bases). The V end was cut by 7 bases, the J end by 5 bases, with 14 bases between. Germline CDR1 is MDHEN and CDR2 is SYDVKM. This CDR3 region has 13 residues. The CDR3 nucleotides read TGTGCCAGCACCAGGCGGGGGCTCGAGACCCAGTACTTC. It translates to CASTRRGLETQYF. Full variable domain (remainder filled in from reference TRBV28 and TRBJ2-5): DVKVTQSSRYLVKRTGEKVFLECVQDMDHENMFWYRQDPGLGLRLIYFSYDVKMKEKGDIPEGYSVSREKKERFSLILESASTNQTSMYLCASTRRGLETQYFGPGTRLLVL.

The chain recombines TRBV5-4 with TRBJ2-3, with a weak D call TRBD2 (5 bases). Germline loops: CDR1 SGHNT, CDR2 YYREEE (reference sequence). With 3 bases removed from V and 4 bases from J, the gap between germline ends came to 9 bases. CDR3 size: 13 residues. The CDR3 here is CASSSDGADTQYF. The CDR3 DNA is TGTGCCAGCAGCTCGGACGGGGCAGATACGCAGTATTTT. Full variable domain (outside the CDR3, taken from reference TRBV5-4 and TRBJ2-3): ETGVTQSPTHLIKTRGQQVTLRCSSQSGHNTVSWYQQALGQGPQFIFQYYREEENGRGNFPPRFSGLQFPNYSSELNVNALELDDSALYLCASSSDGADTQYFGPGTRLTVL.

This rearrangement joins TRBV29-1 to TRBJ2-7, with 7 nucleotides matching TRBD1. The CDR3 extends over 13 amino acids. CDR1 and CDR2 (germline): SQVTM, ANQGSEA. V shed 5 bases and J 3 bases; nucleotides not matched to a gene: 7. Written as DNA, the CDR3 is TGCAGCGTTATTTTCACAGGGGTCTACGAGCAGTACTTC. Its protein is CSVIFTGVYEQYF.

Only one count was recorded for this clone. The chain is built from TRBV24-1 and TRBJ2-3, with 13 bases that match TRBD2. With 3 bases clipped from V and 0 bases from J, the junction kept 5 bases outside the gene matches. This CDR3 spans 18 amino acids. Per the germline V gene, CDR1 is KGHDR and CDR2 is SFDVKD. Here the CDR3 DNA reads TGTGCCACCAGTGATGGGGGACTAGCGGGGACTAGCACAGATACGCAGTATTTT. This translates into CATSDGGLAGTSTDTQYF.

The chain couples TRBV18 to TRBJ2-1; 7 bases match TRBD2. Germline trimming cut 3 bases from V and 1 base from J; bases unmatched to any gene: 3. Germline CDR1 reads KGHSH; CDR2 reads LQKENI. The CDR3 spans 15 residues. CDR3 region: CASSPSRESYNEQFF. For the CDR3, the DNA is TGTGCCAGCTCACCTTCGCGGGAGTCCTACAATGAGCAGTTCTTC.

The chain is built from TRBV7-9 and TRBJ1-3; TRBD1 might be the D (6 bases). Germline loops: CDR1 SEHNR, CDR2 FQNEAQ (reference sequence). Trimming removed 4 bases at V and 2 bases at J, with 9 bases between. The CDR3 extends over 14 amino acids. Here the CDR3 reads CASSSRGAGNTIYF. CDR3 nucleotides: TGTGCCAGCAGCTCCAGGGGAGCTGGAAACACCATATATTTT.

The rearrangement joins TRBV21-1 to TRBJ2-7; the table's TRBD2 call for D was not verified on the DNA. TRBV21-1 has pseudogene status. The CDR3 loop spans 19 amino acids. As DNA, the CDR3 is TGTGCCAGCAGCAACTATCTGATTGGCCCTAGCGGGTTAGTCTACGAGCAGTACTTC. It is translated as CASSNYLIGPSGLVYEQYF.

The chain carries TRBV28 and TRBJ1-2; no firm D call. The germline V gene has CDR1 MDHEN and CDR2 SYDVKM. Between the trimmed V and J ends, which lost 4 bases and 7 bases, there was a span of 22 bases. CDR3 length equals 16 residues. The CDR3 protein is CASSSPEGGAVGGYTF. In DNA form, the CDR3 reads TGTGCCAGCAGTTCGCCTGAGGGAGGAGCAGTGGGTGGCTACACCTTC.

The chain is built from TRBV19 and TRBJ1-1; no firm D call. The CDR3 is 13 residues long. The V gene lost 3 bases and the J gene lost 4 bases, with 9 bases spanning the gap. Germline V gene lookup returns CDR1 LNHDA and CDR2 SQIVND (reference sequence). The CDR3 nucleotides read TGTGCCAGTAGTATCGGGGTGGGCACTGAAGCTTTCTTT. Residues: CASSIGVGTEAFF. Combining the CDR3 with reference TRBV19 and TRBJ1-1 gives the whole variable domain DGGITQSPKYLFRKEGQNVTLSCEQNLNHDAMYWYRQDPGQGLRLIYYSQIVNDFQKGDIAEGYSVSREKKESFPLTVTSAQKNPTAFYLCASSIGVGTEAFFGQGTRLTVV.

V gene TRBV24-1 combines with J gene TRBJ2-7; D is undetermined. V was pared by 4 bases and J by 5 bases, with 11 bases between. CDR1 is KGHDR, CDR2 SFDVKD, per germline. The CDR3 totals 13 residues. For the CDR3, the DNA is TGTGCCACCAGTGACTCCATCAGGAACGAGCAGTACTTC. Its translation is CATSDSIRNEQYF.

In its sample, this clone was seen once. The rearrangement links TRBV5-4 to TRBJ1-1; the D gene is possibly TRBD1 (5 bases). The CDR3 sequence is 15 residues long. Germline V gene lookup returns CDR1 SGHNT and CDR2 YYREEE (reference sequence). V shed 2 bases and J shed 4 bases, with 15 bases lying between them. CDR3 residues: CASSLVQGGSTEAFF. The CDR3 DNA reads TGTGCCAGCAGCTTAGTTCAGGGCGGTAGCACTGAAGCTTTCTTT. Variable domain in full (rest from reference TRBV5-4 and TRBJ1-1): ETGVTQSPTHLIKTRGQQVTLRCSSQSGHNTVSWYQQALGQGPQFIFQYYREEENGRGNFPPRFSGLQFPNYSSELNVNALELDDSALYLCASSLVQGGSTEAFFGQGTRLTVV.

The chain employs TRBV11-3 and TRBJ2-7; TRBD1 might be the D (6 bases). The length of the CDR3 is 15 residues. V shed 4 bases and J shed 0 bases, with 13 bases lying between them. The germline gives CDR1 SGHNT, CDR2 YENEEA. The chain's CDR3 is CASSYTTGDSYEQYF. The DNA of the CDR3 is TGTGCCAGCAGCTACACGACAGGCGACTCCTACGAGCAGTACTTC.

In DNA, the CDR3 is TGCAGCGTTGGAGGGAGCTCCTACGAGCAGTACTTC. Translating it yields CSVGGSSYEQYF. This rearrangement joins TRBV29-1 to TRBJ2-7, with TRBD2 as a possible D gene (5 bases). Germline V gene data show CDR1 as SQVTM and CDR2 as ANQGSEA. Trimming left V 4 bases short and J 0 bases short, with 7 bases between. This CDR3 contains 12 residues.

A few counts support this clone. The gene calls are TRBV7-9 and TRBJ1-6; TRBD1 agrees at 10 bases. Trimming removed 10 bases from V and 7 bases from J; junction bases left unmatched: 7. This CDR3 has 14 amino acids. From germline, CDR1 is SEHNR and CDR2 FQNEAQ (reference sequence). The CDR3 coding sequence is TGTGCCACCCAGACAGGGGGCTCGAATTCACCCCTCCACTTT. It specifies CATQTGGSNSPLHF. Filled out from reference TRBV7-9 and TRBJ1-6, the complete variable domain reads DTGVSQNPRHKITKRGQNVTFRCDPISEHNRLYWYRQTLGQGPEFLTYFQNEAQLEKSRLLSDRFSAERPKGSFSTLEIQRTEQGDSAMYLCATQTGGSNSPLHFGNGTRLTVT.

In regard to this clone: The identical CDR3 is also encoded by other nucleotide sequences in the sample. The rearrangement uses TRBV11-3 and TRBJ2-1; perhaps TRBD1 as D (6 bases). V was shortened by 3 bases and J by 5 bases, with 8 bases between the two germline ends. Germline V gene data show CDR1 as SGHNT and CDR2 as YENEEA. CDR3 length equals 13 residues. For the CDR3, the DNA is TGTGCCAGCAGCTTGGGGGACAACAATGAGCAGTTCTTC. As protein: CASSLGDNNEQFF.

This chain uses TRBV2 with TRBJ1-5, with a weak D call TRBD1 (6 bases). Germline CDR1 SNHLY, CDR2 FYNNEI. The CDR3 has 13 amino acids. With 7 bases removed from V and 3 bases from J, the gap between germline ends came to 10 bases. The CDR3 sequence: CASMRQDNQPQHF. In nucleotides, the CDR3 is TGTGCCAGCATGAGACAGGACAATCAGCCCCAGCATTTT.

V and J are TRBV6-6 and TRBJ2-7; TRBD2 matches at 9 bases. J was trimmed by 0 bases and V by 4 bases; bases with no gene match: 4. Germline CDR1 reads MNHNY; CDR2 reads SVGAGI (reference sequence). The CDR3 contains 15 residues. Here the CDR3 DNA reads TGTGCCAGCAGTTCCCTGGGACTAGCCTCCTACGAGCAGTACTTC. The encoded protein is CASSSLGLASYEQYF.

In DNA, the CDR3 is TGCGCCAGCAAAGGACAGGGGACCTACGAGCAGTACTTC. Translation: CASKGQGTYEQYF. This sequence joins TRBV10-2 and TRBJ2-7; TRBD1 agrees at 9 bases. Trimming took 7 bases from V and 2 from J; bases not matched to a gene: 3. Germline V CDR1 and CDR2: WSHSY, SAAADI. The CDR3 loop spans 13 amino acids.